This TCR beta chain was identified in a study of blood T cell repertoires in COVID-19. With 6 bases removed from V and 8 bases from J, the gap between germline ends came to 13 bases. Germline CDR1 LNHDA, CDR2 SQIVND (reference sequence). This CDR3 has 13 residues. Data came from immunoSEQ multiplex PCR; TCRdb stores just in-frame clones and leaves some out. The sample holds more than 200,000 clones, approximately 90% seen once. This TCR came from a woman in her twenties or thirties who had recovered from COVID-19. Sequenced sample: PBMCs or T cells enriched from blood (not recorded which). The chain is built from TRBV19 and TRBJ1-4; unclear D gene. CDR3 sequence: CASSANTGEKLFF. CDR3 DNA sequence: TGTGCCAGTAGCGCCAATACGGGGGAAAAACTGTTTTTT.